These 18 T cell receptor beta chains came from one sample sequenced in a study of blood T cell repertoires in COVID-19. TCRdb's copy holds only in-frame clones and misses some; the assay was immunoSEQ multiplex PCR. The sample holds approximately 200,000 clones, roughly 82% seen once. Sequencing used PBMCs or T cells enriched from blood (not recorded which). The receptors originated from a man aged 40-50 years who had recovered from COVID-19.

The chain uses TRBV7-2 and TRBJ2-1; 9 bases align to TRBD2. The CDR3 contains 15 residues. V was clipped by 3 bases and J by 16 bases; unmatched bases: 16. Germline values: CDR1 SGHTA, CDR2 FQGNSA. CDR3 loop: CASSFLAGAVAVRFF. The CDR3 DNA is TGTGCCAGCAGCTTCTTAGCGGGAGCAGTTGCGGTTCGTTTCTTC.

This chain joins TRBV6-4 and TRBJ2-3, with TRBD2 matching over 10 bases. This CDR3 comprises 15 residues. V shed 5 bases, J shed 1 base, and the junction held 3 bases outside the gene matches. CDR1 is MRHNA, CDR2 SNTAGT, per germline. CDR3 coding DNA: TGTGCCAGCAGTCCCGGGACTAGCGGCACAGATACGCAGTATTTT. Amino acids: CASSPGTSGTDTQYF.

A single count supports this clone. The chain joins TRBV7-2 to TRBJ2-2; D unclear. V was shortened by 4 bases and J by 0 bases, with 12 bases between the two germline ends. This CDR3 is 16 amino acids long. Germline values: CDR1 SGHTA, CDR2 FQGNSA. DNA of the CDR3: TGTGCCAGCAGCTCTACCTACCTAACGAACACCGGGGAGCTGTTTTTT. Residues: CASSSTYLTNTGELFF.

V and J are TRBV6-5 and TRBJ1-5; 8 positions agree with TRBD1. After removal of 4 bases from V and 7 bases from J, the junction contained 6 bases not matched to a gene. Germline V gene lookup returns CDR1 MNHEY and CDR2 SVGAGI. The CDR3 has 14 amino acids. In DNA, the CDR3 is TGTGCCAGCAGTTCCCAGGGGGCATTCCAGCCCCAGCATTTT. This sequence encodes CASSSQGAFQPQHF.

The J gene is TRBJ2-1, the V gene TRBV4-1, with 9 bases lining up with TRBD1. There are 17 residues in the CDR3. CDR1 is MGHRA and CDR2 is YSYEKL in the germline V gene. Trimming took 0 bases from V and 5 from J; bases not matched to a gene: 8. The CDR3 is CASSQDTPGQGNNEQFF. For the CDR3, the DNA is TGCGCCAGCAGCCAAGATACACCGGGACAGGGAAACAATGAGCAGTTCTTC.

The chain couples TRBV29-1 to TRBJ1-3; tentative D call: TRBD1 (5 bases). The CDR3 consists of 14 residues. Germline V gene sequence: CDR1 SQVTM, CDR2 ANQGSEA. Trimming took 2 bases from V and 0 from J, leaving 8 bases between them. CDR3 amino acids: CSVERQISGNTIYF. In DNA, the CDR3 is TGCAGCGTTGAAAGACAGATCTCTGGAAACACCATATATTTT.

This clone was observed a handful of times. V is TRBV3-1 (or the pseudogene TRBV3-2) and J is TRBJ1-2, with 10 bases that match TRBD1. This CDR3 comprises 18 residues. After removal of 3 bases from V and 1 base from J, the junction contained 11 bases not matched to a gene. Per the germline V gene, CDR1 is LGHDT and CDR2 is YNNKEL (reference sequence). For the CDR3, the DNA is TGTGCCAGCAGCCACCCCGGGACAGGGGATCCCGTTAACTATGGCTACACCTTC. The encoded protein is CASSHPGTGDPVNYGYTF.

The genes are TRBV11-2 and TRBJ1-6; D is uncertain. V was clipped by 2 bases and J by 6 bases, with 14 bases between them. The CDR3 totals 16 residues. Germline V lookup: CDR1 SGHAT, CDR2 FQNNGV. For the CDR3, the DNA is TGTGCCAGCAGCTTACAAGACATCGCTCTTAATTCACCCCTCCACTTT. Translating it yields CASSLQDIALNSPLHF.

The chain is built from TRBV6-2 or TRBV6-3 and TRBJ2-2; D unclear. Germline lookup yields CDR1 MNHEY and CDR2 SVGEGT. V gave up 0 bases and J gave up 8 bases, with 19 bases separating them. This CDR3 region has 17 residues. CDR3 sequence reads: CASSYSSAGWASGELFF. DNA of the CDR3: TGTGCCAGCAGTTACTCGTCCGCAGGCTGGGCATCGGGGGAGCTGTTTTTT.

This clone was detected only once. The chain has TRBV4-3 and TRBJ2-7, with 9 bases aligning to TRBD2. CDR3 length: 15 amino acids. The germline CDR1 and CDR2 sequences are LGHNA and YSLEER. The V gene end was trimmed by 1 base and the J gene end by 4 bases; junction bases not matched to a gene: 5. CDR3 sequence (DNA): TGCGCCAGCAGCCAAGTGTCTAGCGGGGTTTACGAGCAGTACTTC. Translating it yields CASSQVSSGVYEQYF.

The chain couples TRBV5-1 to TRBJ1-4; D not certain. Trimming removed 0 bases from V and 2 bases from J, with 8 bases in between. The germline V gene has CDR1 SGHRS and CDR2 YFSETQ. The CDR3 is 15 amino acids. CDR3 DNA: TGCGCCAGCAGCTTGGCGCCAGGTACTAATGAAAAACTGTTTTTT. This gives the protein CASSLAPGTNEKLFF.

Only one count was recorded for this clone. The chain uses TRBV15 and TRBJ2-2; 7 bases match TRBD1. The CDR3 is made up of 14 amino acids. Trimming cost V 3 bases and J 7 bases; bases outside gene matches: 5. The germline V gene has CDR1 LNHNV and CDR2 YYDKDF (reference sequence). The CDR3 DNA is TGTGCCACCAGCAGGGGGGACAGAAGCGGGGAGCTGTTTTTT. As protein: CATSRGDRSGELFF.

CDR3 in amino acids: CATSNNRDSPLHF. CDR3 DNA: TGTGCCACATCAAATAACAGGGATTCACCCCTCCACTTT. The V and J genes are TRBV19 and TRBJ1-6; the D gene is possibly TRBD1 (6 bases). With 10 bases removed from V and 8 bases from J, the gap between germline ends came to 15 bases. The germline V gene has CDR1 LNHDA and CDR2 SQIVND (reference sequence). The CDR3 loop spans 13 amino acids.

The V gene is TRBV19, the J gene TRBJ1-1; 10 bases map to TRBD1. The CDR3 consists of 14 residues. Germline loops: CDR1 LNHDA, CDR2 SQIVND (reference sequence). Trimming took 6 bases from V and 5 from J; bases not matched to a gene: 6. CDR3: CASRRQGAFTEAFF. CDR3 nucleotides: TGTGCCAGTAGACGACAGGGGGCGTTTACTGAAGCTTTCTTT.

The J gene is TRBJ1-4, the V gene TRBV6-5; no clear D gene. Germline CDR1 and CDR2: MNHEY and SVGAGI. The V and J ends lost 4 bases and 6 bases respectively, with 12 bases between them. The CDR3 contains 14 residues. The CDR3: CASSFLMAYEKLFF. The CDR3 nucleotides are TGTGCCAGCAGTTTTCTTATGGCTTATGAAAAACTGTTTTTT.

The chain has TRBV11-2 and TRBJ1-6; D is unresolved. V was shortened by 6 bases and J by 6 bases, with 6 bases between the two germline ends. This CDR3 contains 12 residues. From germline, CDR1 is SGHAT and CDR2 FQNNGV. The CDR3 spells CASRLTNSPLHF. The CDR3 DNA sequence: TGTGCCAGCAGACTTACTAATTCACCCCTCCACTTT. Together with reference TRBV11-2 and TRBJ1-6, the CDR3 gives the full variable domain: EAGVAQSPRYKIIEKRQSVAFWCNPISGHATLYWYQQILGQGPKLLIQFQNNGVVDDSQLPKDRFSAERLKGVDSTLKIQPAKLEDSAVYLCASRLTNSPLHFGNGTRLTVT.

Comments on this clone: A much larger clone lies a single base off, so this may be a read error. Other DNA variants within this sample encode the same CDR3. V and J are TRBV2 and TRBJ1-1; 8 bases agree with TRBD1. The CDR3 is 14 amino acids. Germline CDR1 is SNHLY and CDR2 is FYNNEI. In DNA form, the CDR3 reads TGTGCCAGTAGTGAACGGCAGGGGGCGATTGAAGCTTTCTTT. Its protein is CASSERQGAIEAFF.

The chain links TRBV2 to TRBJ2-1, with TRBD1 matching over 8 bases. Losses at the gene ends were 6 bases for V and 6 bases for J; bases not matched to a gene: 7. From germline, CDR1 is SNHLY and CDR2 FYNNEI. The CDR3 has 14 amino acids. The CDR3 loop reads CASSRRTGSNEQFF. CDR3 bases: TGTGCCAGCAGCAGGAGGACAGGGAGCAATGAGCAGTTCTTC.